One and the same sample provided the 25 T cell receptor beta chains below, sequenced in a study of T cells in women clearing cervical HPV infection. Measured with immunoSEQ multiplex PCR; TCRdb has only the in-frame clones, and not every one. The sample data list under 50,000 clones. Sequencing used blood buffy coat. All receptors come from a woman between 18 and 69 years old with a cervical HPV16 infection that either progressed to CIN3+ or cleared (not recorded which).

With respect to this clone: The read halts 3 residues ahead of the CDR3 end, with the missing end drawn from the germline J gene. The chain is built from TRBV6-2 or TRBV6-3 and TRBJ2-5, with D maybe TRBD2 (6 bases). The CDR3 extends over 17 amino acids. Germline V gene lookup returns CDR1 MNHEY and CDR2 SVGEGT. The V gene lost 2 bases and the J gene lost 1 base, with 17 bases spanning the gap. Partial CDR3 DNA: TGTGCCAGCAGTTACACGGGACGGGGGTTGGTCCAAGAGACC. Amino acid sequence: CASSYTGRGLVQET. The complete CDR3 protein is CASSYTGRGLVQETQYF.

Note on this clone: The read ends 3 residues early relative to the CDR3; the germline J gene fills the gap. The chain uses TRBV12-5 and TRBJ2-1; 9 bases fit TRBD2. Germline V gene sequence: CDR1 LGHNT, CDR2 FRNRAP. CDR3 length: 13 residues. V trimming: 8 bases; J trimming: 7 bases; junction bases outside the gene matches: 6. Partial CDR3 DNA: TGTGCTAGTACTGGCGGGGGGGCTAATGAG. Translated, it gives CASTGGGANE. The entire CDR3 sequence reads CASTGGGANEQFF. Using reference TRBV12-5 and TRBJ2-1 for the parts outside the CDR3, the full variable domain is DARVTQTPRHKVTEMGQEVTMRCQPILGHNTVFWYRQTMMQGLELLAYFRNRAPLDDSGMPKDRFSAEMPDATLATLKIQPSEPRDSAVYFCASTGGGANEQFFGPGTRLTVL.

The DNA read from the CDR3 is TGCAGCGTTGAACAGGGGAACGCTTATGGC. It yields the protein CSVEQGNAYG. The whole CDR3 protein reads CSVEQGNAYGYTF. The J gene is TRBJ1-2, the V gene TRBV29-1; tentative D call: TRBD1 (6 bases). The read ends 3 residues shy of where the CDR3 ends; the end is completed using the germline J gene. The V gene lost 2 bases and the J gene lost 5 bases, with 12 bases spanning the gap. This CDR3 spans 13 amino acids. In germline, CDR1 is SQVTM, CDR2 ANQGSEA. Filled out from reference TRBV29-1 and TRBJ1-2, the complete variable domain reads SAVISQKPSRDICQRGTSLTIQCQVDSQVTMMFWYRQQPGQSLTLIATANQGSEATYESGFVIDKFPISRPNLTFSTLTVSNMSPEDSSIYLCSVEQGNAYGYTFGSGTRLTVV.

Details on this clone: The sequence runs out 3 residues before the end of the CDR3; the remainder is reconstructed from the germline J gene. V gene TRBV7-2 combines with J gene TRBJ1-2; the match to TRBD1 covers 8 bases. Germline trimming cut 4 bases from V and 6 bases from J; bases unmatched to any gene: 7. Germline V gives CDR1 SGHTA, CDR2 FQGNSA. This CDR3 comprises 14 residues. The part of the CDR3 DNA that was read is TGTGCCAGCAGCTCAGGACAGGGAAGGGATGGC. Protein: CASSSGQGRDG. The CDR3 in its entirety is CASSSGQGRDGYTF.

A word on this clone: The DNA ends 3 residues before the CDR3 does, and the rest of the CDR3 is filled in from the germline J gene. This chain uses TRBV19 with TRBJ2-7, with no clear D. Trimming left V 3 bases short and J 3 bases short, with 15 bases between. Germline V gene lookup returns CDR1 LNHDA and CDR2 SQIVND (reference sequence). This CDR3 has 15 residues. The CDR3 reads CASSIDHGSSYEQYF. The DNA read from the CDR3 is TGTGCCAGTAGTATCGACCACGGTAGCAGCTACGAG.

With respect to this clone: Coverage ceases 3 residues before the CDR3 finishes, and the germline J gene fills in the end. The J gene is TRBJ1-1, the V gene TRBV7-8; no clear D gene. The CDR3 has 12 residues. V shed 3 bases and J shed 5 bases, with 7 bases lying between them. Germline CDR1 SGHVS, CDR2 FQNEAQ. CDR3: CASSFRVTEAFF. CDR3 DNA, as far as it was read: TGTGCCAGCAGCTTTCGGGTTACTGAA.

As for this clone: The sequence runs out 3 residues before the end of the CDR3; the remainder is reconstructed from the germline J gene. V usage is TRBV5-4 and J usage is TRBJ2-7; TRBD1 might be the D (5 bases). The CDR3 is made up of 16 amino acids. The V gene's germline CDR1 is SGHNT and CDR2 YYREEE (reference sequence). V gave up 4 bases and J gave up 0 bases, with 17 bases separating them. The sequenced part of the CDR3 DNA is TGTGCCAGCAGCAAGATGACAGACTCCCCCTCCTACGAG. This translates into CASSKMTDSPSYE. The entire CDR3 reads CASSKMTDSPSYEQYF.

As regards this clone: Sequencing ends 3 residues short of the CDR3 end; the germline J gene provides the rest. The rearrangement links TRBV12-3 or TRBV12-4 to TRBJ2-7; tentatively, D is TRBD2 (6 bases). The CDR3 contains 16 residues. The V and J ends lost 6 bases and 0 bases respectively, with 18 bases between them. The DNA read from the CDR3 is TGTGCCAGCAGCAAGAACCGCGGGGCCCCCTCCTACGAG. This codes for CASSKNRGAPSYE. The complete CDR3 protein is CASSKNRGAPSYEQYF.

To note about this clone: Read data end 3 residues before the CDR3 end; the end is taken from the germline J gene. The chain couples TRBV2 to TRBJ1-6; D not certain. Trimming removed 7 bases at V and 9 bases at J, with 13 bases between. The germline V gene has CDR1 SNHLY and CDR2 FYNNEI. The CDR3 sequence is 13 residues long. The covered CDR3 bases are TGTGCCAGCACTGGAACCCCGGGTTCACCC. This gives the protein CASTGTPGSP. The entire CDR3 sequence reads CASTGTPGSPLHF.

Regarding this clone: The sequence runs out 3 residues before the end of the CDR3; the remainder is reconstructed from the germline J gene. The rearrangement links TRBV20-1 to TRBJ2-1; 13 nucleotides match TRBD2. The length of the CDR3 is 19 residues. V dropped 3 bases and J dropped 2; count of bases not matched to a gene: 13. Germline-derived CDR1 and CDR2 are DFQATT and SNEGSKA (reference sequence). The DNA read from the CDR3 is TGCAGTGCTAGTACCAGGACTAGCGGGGGCCCTACTACCTACAATGAG. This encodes CSASTRTSGGPTTYNE. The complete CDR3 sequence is CSASTRTSGGPTTYNEQFF.

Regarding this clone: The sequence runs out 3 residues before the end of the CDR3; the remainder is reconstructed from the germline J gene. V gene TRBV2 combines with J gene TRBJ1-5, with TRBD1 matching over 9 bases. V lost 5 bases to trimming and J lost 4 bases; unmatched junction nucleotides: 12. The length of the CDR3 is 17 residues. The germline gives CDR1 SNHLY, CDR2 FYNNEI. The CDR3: CASSIRRPTGGNQPQHF. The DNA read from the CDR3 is TGTGCCAGCAGTATCCGTCGCCCGACAGGGGGTAATCAGCCC.

The CDR3 DNA, read in part, is TGCGCCAGCAGCCAGGGGGTCAAGGAGACC. Its translation is CASSQGVKET. In full, the CDR3 reads CASSQGVKETQYF. The J gene is TRBJ2-5, the V gene TRBV10-1; TRBD1 aligns across 7 bases. The observed sequence ends 3 residues before the CDR3 terminus, with the missing tail filled in from the germline J gene. Germline V gene sequence: CDR1 WNHNN, CDR2 SYGVQD (reference sequence). Unmatched junction bases numbered 6, after V lost 6 bases and J lost 5 bases. The CDR3 is 13 amino acids.

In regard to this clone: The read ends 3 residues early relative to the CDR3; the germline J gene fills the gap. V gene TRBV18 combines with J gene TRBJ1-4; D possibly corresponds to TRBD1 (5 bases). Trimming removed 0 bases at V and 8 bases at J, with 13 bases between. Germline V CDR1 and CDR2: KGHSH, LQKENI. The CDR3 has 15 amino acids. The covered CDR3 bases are TGTGCCAGCTCACCACCTTCCAGGGAAGGGGAAAAA. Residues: CASSPPSREGEK. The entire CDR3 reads CASSPPSREGEKLFF.

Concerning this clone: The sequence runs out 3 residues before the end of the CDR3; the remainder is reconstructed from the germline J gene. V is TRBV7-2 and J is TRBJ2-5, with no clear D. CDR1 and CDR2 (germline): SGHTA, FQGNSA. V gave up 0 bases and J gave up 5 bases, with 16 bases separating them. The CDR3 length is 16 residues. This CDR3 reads CASSLAGLGIGETQYF. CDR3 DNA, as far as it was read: TGTGCCAGCAGCTTAGCTGGTCTGGGTATCGGGGAGACC. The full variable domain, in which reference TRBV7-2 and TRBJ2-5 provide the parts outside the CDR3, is GAGVSQSPSNKVTEKGKDVELRCDPISGHTALYWYRQSLGQGLEFLIYFQGNSAPDKSGLPSDRFSAERTGGSVSTLTIQRTQQEDSAVYLCASSLAGLGIGETQYFGPGTRLLVL.

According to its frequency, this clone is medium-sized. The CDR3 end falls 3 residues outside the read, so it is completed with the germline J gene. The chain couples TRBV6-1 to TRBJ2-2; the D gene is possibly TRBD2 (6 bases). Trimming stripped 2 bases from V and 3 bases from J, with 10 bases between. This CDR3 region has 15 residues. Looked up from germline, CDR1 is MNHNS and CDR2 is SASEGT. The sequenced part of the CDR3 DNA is TGTGCCAGCAGTGAATACGGGGGTGACACCGGGGAG. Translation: CASSEYGGDTGE. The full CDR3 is CASSEYGGDTGELFF.

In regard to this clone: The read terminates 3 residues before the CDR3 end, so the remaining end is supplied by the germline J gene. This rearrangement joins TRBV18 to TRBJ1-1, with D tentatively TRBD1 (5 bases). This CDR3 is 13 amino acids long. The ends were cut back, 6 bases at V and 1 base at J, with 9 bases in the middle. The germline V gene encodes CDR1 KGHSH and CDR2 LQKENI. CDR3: CASSLDRNTEAFF. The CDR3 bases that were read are TGTGCCAGCTCCCTAGACAGGAACACTGAA.

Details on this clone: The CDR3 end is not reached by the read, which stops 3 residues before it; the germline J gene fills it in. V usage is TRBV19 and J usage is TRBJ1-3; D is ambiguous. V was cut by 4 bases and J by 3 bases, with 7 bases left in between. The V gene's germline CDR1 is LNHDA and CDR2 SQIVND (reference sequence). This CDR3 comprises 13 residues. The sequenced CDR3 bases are TGTGCCAGTAGTACGGGTTTTGGAAACACC. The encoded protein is CASSTGFGNT. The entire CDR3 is CASSTGFGNTIYF.

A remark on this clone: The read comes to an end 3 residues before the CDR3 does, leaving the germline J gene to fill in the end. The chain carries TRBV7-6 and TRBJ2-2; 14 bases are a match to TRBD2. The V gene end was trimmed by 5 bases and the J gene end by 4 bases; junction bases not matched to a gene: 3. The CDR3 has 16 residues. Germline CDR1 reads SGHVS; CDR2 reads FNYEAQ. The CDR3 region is CASSTGLAGGTGELFF. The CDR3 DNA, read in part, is TGTGCCAGCAGCACCGGACTAGCGGGGGGCACCGGGGAG.

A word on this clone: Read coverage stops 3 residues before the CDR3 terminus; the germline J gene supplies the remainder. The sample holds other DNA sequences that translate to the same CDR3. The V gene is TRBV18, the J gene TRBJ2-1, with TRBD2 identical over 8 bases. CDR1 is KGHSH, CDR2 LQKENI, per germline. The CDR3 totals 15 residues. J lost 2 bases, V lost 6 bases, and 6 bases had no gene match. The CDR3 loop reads CASSPRAGAYNEQFF. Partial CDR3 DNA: TGTGCCAGCTCCCCCCGAGCGGGGGCCTACAATGAG.

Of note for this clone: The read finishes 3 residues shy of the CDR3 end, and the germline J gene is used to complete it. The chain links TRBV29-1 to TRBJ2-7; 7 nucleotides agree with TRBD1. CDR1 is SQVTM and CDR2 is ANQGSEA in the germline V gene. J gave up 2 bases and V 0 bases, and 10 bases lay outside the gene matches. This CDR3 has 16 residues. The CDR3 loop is CSVEDLRPGTAYEQYF. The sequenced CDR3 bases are TGCAGCGTTGAAGATCTTAGGCCAGGGACAGCCTACGAG.

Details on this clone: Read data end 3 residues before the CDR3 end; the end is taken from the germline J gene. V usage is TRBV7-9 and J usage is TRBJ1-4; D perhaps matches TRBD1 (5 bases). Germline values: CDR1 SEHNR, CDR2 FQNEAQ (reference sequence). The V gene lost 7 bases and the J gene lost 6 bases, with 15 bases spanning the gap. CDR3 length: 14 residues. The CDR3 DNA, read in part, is TGTGCCAGCACTCAGTTGGCGGGGGATGAAAAA. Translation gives CASTQLAGDEK. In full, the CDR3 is CASTQLAGDEKLFF. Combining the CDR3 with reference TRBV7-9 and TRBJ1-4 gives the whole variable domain DTGVSQNPRHKITKRGQNVTFRCDPISEHNRLYWYRQTLGQGPEFLTYFQNEAQLEKSRLLSDRFSAERPKGSFSTLEIQRTEQGDSAMYLCASTQLAGDEKLFFGSGTQLSVL.

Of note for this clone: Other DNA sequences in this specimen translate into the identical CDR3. Here the CDR3 reads CAIRPGQGTYEQYF. The covered CDR3 bases are TGTGCCATCAGGCCGGGACAGGGAACCTACGAG. This sequence joins TRBV10-3 and TRBJ2-7, with TRBD1 matching 9 bases. The read ends 3 residues before the CDR3 terminus; that terminus is restored from the germline J gene. This CDR3 spans 14 amino acids. Looked up from germline, CDR1 is ENHRY and CDR2 is SYGVKD. V dropped 6 bases and J dropped 2; count of bases not matched to a gene: 5.

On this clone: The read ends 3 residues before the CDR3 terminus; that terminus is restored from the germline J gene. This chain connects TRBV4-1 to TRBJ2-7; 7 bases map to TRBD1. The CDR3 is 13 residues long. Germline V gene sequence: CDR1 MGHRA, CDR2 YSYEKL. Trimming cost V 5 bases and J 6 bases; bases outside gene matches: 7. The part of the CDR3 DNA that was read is TGCGCCAGCAGCGGACCGGCAGGGGGCGAG. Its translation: CASSGPAGGE. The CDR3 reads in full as CASSGPAGGEQYF.

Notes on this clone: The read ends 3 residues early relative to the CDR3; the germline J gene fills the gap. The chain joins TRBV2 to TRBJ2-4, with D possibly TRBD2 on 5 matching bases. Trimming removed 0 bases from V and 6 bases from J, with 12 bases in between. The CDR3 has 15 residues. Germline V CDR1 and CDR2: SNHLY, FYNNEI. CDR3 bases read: TGTGCCAGCAGTGAAGCGCTTAGCGCTACAAACATT. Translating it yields CASSEALSATNI. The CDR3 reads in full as CASSEALSATNIQYF.

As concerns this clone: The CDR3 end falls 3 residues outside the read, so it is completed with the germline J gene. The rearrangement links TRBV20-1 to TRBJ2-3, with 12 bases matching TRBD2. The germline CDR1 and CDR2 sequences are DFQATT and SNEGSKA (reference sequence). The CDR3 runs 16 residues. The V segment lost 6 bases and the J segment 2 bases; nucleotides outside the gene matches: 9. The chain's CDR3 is CSAANRLAGATDTQYF. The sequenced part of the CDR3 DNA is TGCAGTGCCGCCAACCGACTAGCGGGGGCCACAGATACG.